This T cell receptor (beta chain) was sequenced during a study of shared clonotypes between healthy human individuals. Study-level findings and limits: The sharing of approximately 4.6% of naive CD4 clonotypes was seen across a handful of donors.

Concerning this clone itself: Its cognate antigen is unknown.

Germline loops: CDR1 LGHNA, CDR2 YNFKEQ. The CDR3 totals 19 residues. The V and J ends lost 0 bases and 2 bases, in that order; junction bases with no gene match: 11. At the deep level, the assay was run. Measured with immunoSEQ multiplex PCR; TCRdb has only the in-frame clones, and not every one. The table records some 2.4 million clones, 93% of them present only once. None of the donors, who were healthy HIV-negative adults, had recently had acute infections or vaccinations. Every contributor of samples was a Caucasian grown-up residing in Nashville, Tennessee. This chain links TRBV4-2 with TRBJ2-3, with 10 bases that match TRBD2. The clonotype originates from a man aged 18-30 years in good health. Some clones in this sample may be carry-over from other donors' samples. Sequenced material: naive CD4+ T cells from PBMCs. Subset of the sample: CD45RA+ positively selected. For the CDR3, the DNA is TGTGCCAGCAGCCAAGATCTAGGGACTAGCGAACGCAACACAGATACGCAGTATTTT. Translating it yields CASSQDLGTSERNTDTQYF.